One and the same sample provided the 6 T cell receptor beta chains below, sequenced in a study of T cell clonotyping in hematopoietic cell transplantation. Assay used: immunoSEQ multiplex PCR; TCRdb lists only in-frame clones, some missing. This table has 9,000 or so clones, 75% to 85% appearing once. Source: PBMCs, taken 180 days after allogeneic stem cell transplant. These TCRs come from a female patient in her 30s who had an allogeneic stem cell transplant, so the T cells may come from the graft donor. Some clones in this sample may be carry-over from other donors' samples.

The chain joins TRBV28 to TRBJ1-2, with D unclear. V lost 3 bases and J lost 4, with 6 bases in between. Germline lookup yields CDR1 MDHEN and CDR2 SYDVKM. The CDR3 has 12 amino acids. The CDR3 DNA reads TGTGCCAGCAGTTTGGAGGGCTATGGCTACACCTTC. Protein sequence: CASSLEGYGYTF.

This sequence joins TRBV6-6 and TRBJ2-7, with D hard to call. The CDR3 has 16 residues. Germline values: CDR1 MNHNY, CDR2 SVGAGI (reference sequence). V lost 0 bases to trimming and J lost 3 bases, with 15 bases between them. CDR3 nucleotides: TGTGCCAGCAGTTACTCTTTAGTAGAGCCCGTCTACGAGCAGTACTTC. Amino acids: CASSYSLVEPVYEQYF.

The chain recombines TRBV7-6 with TRBJ2-5, with a weak D call TRBD2 (6 bases). The V end was cut by 5 bases, the J end by 8 bases, with 12 bases between. The CDR3 covers 12 residues. Germline CDR1 reads SGHVS; CDR2 reads FNYEAQ. Written as DNA, the CDR3 is TGTGCCAGCAGCCCATTGGAGGGTACCCAGTACTTC. Translated: CASSPLEGTQYF.

The chain recombines TRBV11-2 with TRBJ2-7; 8 bases are shared with TRBD1. This CDR3 is 15 amino acids long. J lost 3 bases, V lost 5 bases, and 9 bases had no gene match. CDR1 is SGHAT, CDR2 FQNNGV, per germline. CDR3 loop: CASSVTGTGLYEQYF. The CDR3 nucleotides are TGTGCCAGCAGCGTGACCGGGACAGGACTCTACGAGCAGTACTTC.

Remarks on this clone: The junction differs from germline at one of its ends, possibly a read error. The J gene is TRBJ1-2, the V gene TRBV11-1; weak D call: TRBD1 (5 bases). The CDR3 covers 14 residues. CDR1 SGHAT and CDR2 FQDESV come from the germline V gene (reference sequence). The CDR3 nucleotides are TGTGCCAGCAGCTTAGGTCTAGGGGTTTTGGACTCTCGCTTC. As protein: CASSLGLGVLDSRF. Full variable domain (missing parts from reference TRBV11-1 and TRBJ1-2): EAEVAQSPRYKITEKSQAVAFWCDPISGHATLYWYRQILGQGPELLVQFQDESVVDDSQLPKDRFSAERLKGVDSTLKIQPAELGDSAMYLCASSLGLGVLDSRFGSGTRLTVV.

The genes are TRBV7-3 and TRBJ1-1, with D possibly being TRBD1 (5 bases). CDR1 and CDR2 (germline): SGHTA, FQGTGA. Trimming removed 6 bases from V and 1 base from J, with 12 bases in between. The CDR3 extends over 14 amino acids. CDR3: CASSKSGGNTEAFF. The CDR3 coding sequence is TGTGCCAGCAGTAAGAGCGGGGGGAACACTGAAGCTTTCTTT.